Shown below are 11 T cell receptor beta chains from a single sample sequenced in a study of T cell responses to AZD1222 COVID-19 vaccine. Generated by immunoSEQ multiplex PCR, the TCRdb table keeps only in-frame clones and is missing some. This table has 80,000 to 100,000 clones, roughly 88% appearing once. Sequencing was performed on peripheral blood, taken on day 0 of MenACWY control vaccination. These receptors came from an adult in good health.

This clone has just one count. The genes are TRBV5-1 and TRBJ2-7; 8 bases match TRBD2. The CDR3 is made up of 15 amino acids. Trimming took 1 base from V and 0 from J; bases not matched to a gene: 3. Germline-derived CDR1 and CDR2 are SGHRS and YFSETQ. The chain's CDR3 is CASSLPAGDSYEQYF. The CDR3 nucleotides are TGCGCCAGCAGCTTGCCAGCGGGGGACTCCTACGAGCAGTACTTC.

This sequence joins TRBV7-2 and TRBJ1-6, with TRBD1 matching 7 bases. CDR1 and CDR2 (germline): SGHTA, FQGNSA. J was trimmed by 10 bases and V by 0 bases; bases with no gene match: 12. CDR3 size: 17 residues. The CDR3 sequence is CASSLAEARQGRSPLHF. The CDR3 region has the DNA TGTGCCAGCAGCTTAGCGGAAGCGAGACAGGGACGATCACCCCTCCACTTT.

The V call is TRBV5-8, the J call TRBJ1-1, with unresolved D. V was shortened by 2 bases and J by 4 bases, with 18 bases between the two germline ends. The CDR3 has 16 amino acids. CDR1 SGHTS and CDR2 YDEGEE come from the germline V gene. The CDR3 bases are TGTGCCAGCAGCTTACGAAGTAGGACTCGGGGCACTGAAGCTTTCTTT. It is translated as CASSLRSRTRGTEAFF.

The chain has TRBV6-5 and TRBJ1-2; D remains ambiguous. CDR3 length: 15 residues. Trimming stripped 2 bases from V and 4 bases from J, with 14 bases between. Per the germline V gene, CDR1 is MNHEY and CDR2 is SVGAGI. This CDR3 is CASSYVAGDIYGYTF. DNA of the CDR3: TGTGCCAGCAGTTACGTCGCAGGAGATATCTATGGCTACACCTTC.

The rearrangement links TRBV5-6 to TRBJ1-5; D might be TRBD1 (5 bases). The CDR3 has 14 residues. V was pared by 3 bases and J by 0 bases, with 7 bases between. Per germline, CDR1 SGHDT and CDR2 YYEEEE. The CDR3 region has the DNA TGTGCCAGCAGCTGGGGCAATAGCAATCAGCCCCAGCATTTT. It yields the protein CASSWGNSNQPQHF.

The CDR3 spells CARSPVANYGYTF. The DNA of the CDR3 is TGTGCCAGAAGCCCGGTGGCTAACTATGGCTACACCTTC. The chain has TRBV5-3 and TRBJ1-2; D not certain. TRBV5-3 belongs to the ORF category, with a function that is uncertain. Deletions cut 4 bases from V and 0 bases from J, with 7 bases between. The CDR3 totals 13 residues.

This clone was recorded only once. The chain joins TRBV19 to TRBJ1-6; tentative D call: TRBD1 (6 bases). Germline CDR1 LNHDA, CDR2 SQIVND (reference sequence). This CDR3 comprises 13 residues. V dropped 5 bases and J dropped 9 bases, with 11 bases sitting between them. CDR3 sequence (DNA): TGTGCCAGTAGTTTCGAGGGGGTTTCACCCCTCCACTTT. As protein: CASSFEGVSPLHF.

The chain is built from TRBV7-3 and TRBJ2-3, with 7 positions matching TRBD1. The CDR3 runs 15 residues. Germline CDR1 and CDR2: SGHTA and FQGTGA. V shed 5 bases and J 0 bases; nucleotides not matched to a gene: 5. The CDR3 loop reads CASSPQGISTDTQYF. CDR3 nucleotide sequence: TGTGCCAGCAGCCCACAGGGGATTAGCACAGATACGCAGTATTTT.

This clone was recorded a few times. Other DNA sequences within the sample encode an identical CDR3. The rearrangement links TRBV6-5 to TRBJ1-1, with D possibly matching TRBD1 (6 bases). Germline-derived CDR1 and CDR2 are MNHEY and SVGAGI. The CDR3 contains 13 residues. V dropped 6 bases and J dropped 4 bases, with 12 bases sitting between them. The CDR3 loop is CASSLQGATEAFF. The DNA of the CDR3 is TGTGCCAGCAGCCTACAGGGTGCCACTGAAGCTTTCTTT.

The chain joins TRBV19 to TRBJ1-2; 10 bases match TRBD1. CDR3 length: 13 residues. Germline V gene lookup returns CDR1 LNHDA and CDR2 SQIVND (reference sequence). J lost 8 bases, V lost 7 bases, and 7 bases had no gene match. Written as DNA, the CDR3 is TGTGCCAGTATACCCGGGACAGGGGAAGGCTACACCTTC. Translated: CASIPGTGEGYTF.

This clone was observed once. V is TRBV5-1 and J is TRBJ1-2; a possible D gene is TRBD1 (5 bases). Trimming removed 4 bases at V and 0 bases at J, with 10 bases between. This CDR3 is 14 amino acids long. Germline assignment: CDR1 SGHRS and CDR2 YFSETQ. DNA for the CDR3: TGCGCCAGCAGCCCGCAGGGATCTAACTATGGCTACACCTTC. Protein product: CASSPQGSNYGYTF.